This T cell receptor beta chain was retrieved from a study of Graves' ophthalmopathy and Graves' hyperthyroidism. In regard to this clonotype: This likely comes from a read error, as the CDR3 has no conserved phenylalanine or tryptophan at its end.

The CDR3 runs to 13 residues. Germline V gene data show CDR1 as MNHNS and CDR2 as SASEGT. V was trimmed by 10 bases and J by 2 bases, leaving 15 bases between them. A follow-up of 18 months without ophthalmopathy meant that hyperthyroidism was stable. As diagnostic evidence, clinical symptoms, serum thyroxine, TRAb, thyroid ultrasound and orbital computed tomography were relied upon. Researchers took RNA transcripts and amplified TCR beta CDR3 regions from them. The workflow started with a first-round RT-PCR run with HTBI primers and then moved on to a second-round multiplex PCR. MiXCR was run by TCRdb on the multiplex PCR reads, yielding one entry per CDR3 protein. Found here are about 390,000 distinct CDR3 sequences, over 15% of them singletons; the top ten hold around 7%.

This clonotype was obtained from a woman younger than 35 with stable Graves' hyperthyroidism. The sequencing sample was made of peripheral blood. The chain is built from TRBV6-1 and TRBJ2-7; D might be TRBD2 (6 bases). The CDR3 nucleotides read TGTGCCACCCGCCCGGGGGTAACCTACGAGCAGTACTTG. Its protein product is CATRPGVTYEQYL.